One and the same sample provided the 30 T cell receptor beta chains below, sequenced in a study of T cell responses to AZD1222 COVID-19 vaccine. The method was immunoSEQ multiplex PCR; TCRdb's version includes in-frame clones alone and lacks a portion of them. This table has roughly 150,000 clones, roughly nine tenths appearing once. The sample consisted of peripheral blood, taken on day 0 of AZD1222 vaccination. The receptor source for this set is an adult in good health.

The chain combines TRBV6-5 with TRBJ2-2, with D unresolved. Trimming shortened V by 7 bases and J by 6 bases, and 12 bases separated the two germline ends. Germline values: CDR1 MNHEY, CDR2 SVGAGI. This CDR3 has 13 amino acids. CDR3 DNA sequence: TGTGCCAGCACCGACGGTATCGCCGGGGAGCTGTTTTTT. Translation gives CASTDGIAGELFF.

In DNA, the CDR3 is TGTGCCAGCAGCCTGTCTAGCGGGAGAAACACCGGGGAGCTGTTTTTT. As protein: CASSLSSGRNTGELFF. The genes are TRBV7-2 and TRBJ2-2; 10 bases fit TRBD2. V gave up 5 bases and J gave up 2 bases; unmatched junction bases: 5. The CDR3 is 16 amino acids. Germline V CDR1 and CDR2: SGHTA, FQGNSA.

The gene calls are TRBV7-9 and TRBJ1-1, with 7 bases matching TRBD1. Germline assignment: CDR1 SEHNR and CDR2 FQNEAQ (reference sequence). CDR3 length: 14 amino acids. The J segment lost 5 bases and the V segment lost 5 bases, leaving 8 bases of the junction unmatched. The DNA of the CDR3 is TGTGCCAGCAGCCACAGACAGGGATGGACTGAAGCTTTCTTT. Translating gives CASSHRQGWTEAFF.

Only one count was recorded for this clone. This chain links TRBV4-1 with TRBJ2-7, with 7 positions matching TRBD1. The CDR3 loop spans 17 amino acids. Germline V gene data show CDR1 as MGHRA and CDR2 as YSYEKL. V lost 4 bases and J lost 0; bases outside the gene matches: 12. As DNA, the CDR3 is TGCGCCAGCAGCCGGGTGAAGTGGGACAGCCGCTCCTACGAGCAGTACTTC. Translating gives CASSRVKWDSRSYEQYF.

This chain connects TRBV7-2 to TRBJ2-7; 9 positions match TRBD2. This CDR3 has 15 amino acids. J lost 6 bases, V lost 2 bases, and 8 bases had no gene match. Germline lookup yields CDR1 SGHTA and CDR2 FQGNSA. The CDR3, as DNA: TGTGCCAGCAGCTTAAATTCAGCGGGAGGACTCGAGCAGTACTTC. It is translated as CASSLNSAGGLEQYF.

The DNA for the CDR3 is TGTGCCAGCAGTGAACCCTACTCAGAGGACGGCTACACCTTC. Translated, it gives CASSEPYSEDGYTF. The V and J genes are TRBV2 and TRBJ1-2; D uncertain. The CDR3 has 14 residues. The V gene lost 2 bases and the J gene lost 8 bases, with 15 bases spanning the gap. Germline assignment: CDR1 SNHLY and CDR2 FYNNEI.

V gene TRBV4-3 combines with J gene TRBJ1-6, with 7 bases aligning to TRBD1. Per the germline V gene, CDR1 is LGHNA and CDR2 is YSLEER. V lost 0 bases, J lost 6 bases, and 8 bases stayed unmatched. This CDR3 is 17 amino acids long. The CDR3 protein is CASSQDSGGNSNSPLHF. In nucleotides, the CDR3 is TGCGCCAGCAGCCAAGATTCAGGGGGTAATAGTAATTCACCCCTCCACTTT.

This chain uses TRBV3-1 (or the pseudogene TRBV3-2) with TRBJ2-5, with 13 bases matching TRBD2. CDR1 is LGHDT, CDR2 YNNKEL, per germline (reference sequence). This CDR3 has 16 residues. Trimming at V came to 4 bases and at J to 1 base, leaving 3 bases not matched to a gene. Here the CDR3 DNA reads TGTGCCAGCAGCCCAGGGACTAGCGGGGCCCAAGAGACCCAGTACTTC. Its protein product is CASSPGTSGAQETQYF.

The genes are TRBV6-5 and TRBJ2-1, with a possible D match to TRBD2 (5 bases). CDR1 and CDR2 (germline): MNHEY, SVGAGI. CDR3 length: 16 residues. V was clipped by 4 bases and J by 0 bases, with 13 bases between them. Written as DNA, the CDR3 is TGTGCCAGCAGTTTAACTAGTTTGAGCTCCTACAATGAGCAGTTCTTC. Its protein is CASSLTSLSSYNEQFF.

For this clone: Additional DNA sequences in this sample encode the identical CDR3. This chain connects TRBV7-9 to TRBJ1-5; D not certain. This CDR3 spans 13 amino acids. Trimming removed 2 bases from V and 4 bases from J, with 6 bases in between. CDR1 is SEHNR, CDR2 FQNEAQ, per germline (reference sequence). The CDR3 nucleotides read TGTGCCAGCAGCTTATCAGGAAATCAGCCCCAGCATTTT. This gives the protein CASSLSGNQPQHF.

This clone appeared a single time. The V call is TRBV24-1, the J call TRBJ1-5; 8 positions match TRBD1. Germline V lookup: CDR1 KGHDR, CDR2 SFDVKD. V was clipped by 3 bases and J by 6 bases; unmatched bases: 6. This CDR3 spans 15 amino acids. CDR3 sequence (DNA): TGTGCCACCAGTGATGGGGGACAGGCCGGTCAGCCCCAGCATTTT. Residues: CATSDGGQAGQPQHF.

The CDR3 DNA follows: TGCGCCAGCAGCCAAGACGGGACAGGGGGTTATGAAAAACTGTTTTTT. Translated, it gives CASSQDGTGGYEKLFF. This sequence joins TRBV4-3 and TRBJ1-4; 11 nucleotides line up with TRBD1. Trimming took 0 bases from V and 6 from J; bases not matched to a gene: 3. Per the germline V gene, CDR1 is LGHNA and CDR2 is YSLEER. The CDR3 extends over 16 amino acids.

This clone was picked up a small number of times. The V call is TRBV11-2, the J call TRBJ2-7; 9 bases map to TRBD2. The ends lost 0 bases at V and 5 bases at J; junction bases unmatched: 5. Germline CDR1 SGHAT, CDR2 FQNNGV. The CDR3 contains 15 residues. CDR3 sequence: CASSLEVLAGNEQYF. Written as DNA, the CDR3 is TGTGCCAGCAGCTTAGAAGTTCTAGCGGGAAACGAGCAGTACTTC.

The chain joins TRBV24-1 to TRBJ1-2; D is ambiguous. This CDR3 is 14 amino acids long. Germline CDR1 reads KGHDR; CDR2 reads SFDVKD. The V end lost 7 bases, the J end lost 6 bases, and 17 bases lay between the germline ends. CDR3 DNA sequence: TGTGCCACCAGGGCCCCAAGGGCGTCGGATGGCTACACCTTC. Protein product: CATRAPRASDGYTF.

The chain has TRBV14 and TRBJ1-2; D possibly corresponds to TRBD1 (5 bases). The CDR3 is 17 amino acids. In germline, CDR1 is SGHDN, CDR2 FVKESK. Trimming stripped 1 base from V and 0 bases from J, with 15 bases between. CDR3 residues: CASSQGSGTPANYGYTF. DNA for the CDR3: TGTGCCAGCAGCCAAGGAAGTGGGACGCCAGCTAACTATGGCTACACCTTC.

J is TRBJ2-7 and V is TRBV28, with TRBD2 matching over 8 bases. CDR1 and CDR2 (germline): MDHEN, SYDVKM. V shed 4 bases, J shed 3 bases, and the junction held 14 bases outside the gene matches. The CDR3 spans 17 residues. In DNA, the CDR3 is TGTGCCAGCAGTTCAATCTTGAGCGGGAGCGGGCTCTACGAGCAGTACTTC. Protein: CASSSILSGSGLYEQYF. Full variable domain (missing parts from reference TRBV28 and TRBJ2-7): DVKVTQSSRYLVKRTGEKVFLECVQDMDHENMFWYRQDPGLGLRLIYFSYDVKMKEKGDIPEGYSVSREKKERFSLILESASTNQTSMYLCASSSILSGSGLYEQYFGPGTRLTVT.

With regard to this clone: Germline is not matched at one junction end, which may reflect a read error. CDR3 amino acids: CASSPVGAPIEIQYF. CDR3 sequence (DNA): TGTGCCAGCAGCCCAGTAGGGGCCCCTATAGAGATCCAGTACTTC. This sequence joins TRBV7-3 and TRBJ2-5; TRBD1 is a possible D gene (5 bases). The CDR3 length is 15 residues. The germline CDR1 and CDR2 sequences are SGHTA and FQGTGA.

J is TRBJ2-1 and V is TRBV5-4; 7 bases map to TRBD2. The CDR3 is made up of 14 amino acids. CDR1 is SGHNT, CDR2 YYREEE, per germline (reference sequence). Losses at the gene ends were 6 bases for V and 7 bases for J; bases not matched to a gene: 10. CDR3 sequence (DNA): TGTGCCAGCACCTCCGGGGGGAGCGGGAATGAGCAGTTCTTC. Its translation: CASTSGGSGNEQFF.

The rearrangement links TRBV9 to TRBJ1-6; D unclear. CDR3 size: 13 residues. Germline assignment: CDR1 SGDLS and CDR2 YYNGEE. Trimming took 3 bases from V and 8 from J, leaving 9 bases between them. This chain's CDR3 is CASSAYTDSPLHF. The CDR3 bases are TGTGCCAGCAGCGCCTACACGGATTCACCCCTCCACTTT.

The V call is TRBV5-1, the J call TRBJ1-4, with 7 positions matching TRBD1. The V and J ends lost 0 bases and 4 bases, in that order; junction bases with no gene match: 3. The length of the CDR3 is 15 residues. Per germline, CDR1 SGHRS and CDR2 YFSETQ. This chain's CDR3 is CASSLGQGGNEKLFF. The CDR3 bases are TGCGCCAGCAGCTTGGGACAGGGAGGTAATGAAAAACTGTTTTTT.

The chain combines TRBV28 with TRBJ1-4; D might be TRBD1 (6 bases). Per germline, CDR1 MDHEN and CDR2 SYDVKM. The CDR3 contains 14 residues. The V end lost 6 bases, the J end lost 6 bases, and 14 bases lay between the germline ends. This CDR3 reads CASSIGGRDEKLFF. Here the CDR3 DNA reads TGTGCCAGCAGCATCGGGGGCAGGGATGAAAAACTGTTTTTT.

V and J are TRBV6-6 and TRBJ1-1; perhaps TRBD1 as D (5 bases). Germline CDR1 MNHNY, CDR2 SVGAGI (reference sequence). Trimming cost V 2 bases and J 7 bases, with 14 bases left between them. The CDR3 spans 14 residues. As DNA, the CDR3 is TGTGCCAGCAGTTACCGAGGAACAGGCAATGAAGCTTTCTTT. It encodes CASSYRGTGNEAFF.

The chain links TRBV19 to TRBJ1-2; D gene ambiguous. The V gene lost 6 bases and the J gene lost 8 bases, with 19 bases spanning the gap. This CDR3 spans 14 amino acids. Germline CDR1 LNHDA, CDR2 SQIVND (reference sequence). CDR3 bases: TGTGCCAGTAGAGTGGGTCATATGGAGCAAGGCTACACCTTC. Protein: CASRVGHMEQGYTF. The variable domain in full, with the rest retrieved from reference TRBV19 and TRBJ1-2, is DGGITQSPKYLFRKEGQNVTLSCEQNLNHDAMYWYRQDPGQGLRLIYYSQIVNDFQKGDIAEGYSVSREKKESFPLTVTSAQKNPTAFYLCASRVGHMEQGYTFGSGTRLTVV.

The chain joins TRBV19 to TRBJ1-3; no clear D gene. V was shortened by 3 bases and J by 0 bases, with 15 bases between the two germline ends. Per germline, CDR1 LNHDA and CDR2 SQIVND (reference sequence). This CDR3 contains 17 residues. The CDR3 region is CASSIVDGLLSGNTIYF. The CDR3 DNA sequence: TGTGCCAGTAGTATCGTGGACGGCCTTCTCTCTGGAAACACCATATATTTT.

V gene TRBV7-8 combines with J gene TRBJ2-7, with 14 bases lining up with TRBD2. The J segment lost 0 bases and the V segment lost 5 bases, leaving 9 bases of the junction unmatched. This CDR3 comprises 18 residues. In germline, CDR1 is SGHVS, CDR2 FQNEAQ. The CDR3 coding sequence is TGTGCCAGCAGCGCGGGACTAGCGGGAGTCTGGGGCTCCTACGAGCAGTACTTC. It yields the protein CASSAGLAGVWGSYEQYF.

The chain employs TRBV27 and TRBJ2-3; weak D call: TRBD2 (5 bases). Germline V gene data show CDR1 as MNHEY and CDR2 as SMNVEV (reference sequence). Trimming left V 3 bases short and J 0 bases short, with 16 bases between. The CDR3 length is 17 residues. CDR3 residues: CASSFASPRLSTDTQYF. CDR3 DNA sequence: TGTGCCAGCAGTTTTGCTAGCCCAAGGTTAAGCACAGATACGCAGTATTTT.

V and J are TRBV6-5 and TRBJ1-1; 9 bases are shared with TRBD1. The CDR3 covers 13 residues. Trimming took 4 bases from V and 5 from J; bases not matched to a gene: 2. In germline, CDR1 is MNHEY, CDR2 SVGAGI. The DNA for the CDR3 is TGTGCCAGCAGTTCGGGACAGGGAACTGAAGCTTTCTTT. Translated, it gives CASSSGQGTEAFF.

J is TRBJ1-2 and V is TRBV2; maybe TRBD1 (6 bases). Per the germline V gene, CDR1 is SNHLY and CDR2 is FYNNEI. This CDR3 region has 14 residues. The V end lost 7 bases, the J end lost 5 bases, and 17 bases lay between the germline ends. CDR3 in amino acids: CASTGPGTSYGYTF. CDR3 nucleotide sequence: TGTGCCAGCACTGGCCCCGGGACATCGTATGGCTACACCTTC.

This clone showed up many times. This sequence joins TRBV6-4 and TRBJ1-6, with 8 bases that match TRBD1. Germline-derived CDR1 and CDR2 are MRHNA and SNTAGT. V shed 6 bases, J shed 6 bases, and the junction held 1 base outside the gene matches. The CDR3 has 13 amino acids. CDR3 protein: CASSQGANSPLHF. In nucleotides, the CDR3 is TGTGCCAGCAGCCAGGGGGCTAATTCACCCCTCCACTTT.

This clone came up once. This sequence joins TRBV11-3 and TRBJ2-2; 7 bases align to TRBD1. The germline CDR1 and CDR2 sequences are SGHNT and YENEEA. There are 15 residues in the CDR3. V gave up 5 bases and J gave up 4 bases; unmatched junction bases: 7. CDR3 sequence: CASSSRDRLTGELFF. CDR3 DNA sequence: TGTGCCAGCAGCAGCCGGGACAGACTCACCGGGGAGCTGTTTTTT.